These 17 T cell receptor beta chains were all obtained from the same sample, sequenced in a study of blood T cell repertoires in COVID-19. The table came from immunoSEQ multiplex PCR; TCRdb's copy has only in-frame clones and leaves some out. The sample yields tens of thousands of clones, roughly 88% seen once. Sequenced input: peripheral blood. Every receptor here comes from a human donor in a cohort sampled during active COVID-19.

The chain recombines TRBV2 with TRBJ1-5; 8 nucleotides agree with TRBD1. Looked up from germline, CDR1 is SNHLY and CDR2 is FYNNEI. The CDR3 is made up of 16 amino acids. V shed 4 bases, J shed 0 bases, and the junction held 5 bases outside the gene matches. CDR3 loop: CASSGDRLSSNQPQHF. The CDR3 coding sequence is TGTGCCAGCAGTGGGGACAGGCTGTCTAGCAATCAGCCCCAGCATTTT.

This chain connects TRBV5-4 to TRBJ2-2; D unclear. The germline V gene encodes CDR1 SGHNT and CDR2 YYREEE (reference sequence). This CDR3 is 13 amino acids long. Trimming pared 3 bases from V and 6 bases from J, leaving 9 bases between. The DNA of the CDR3 is TGTGCCAGCAGCTCCTTTTTTTCCGGGGAGCTGTTTTTT. As protein: CASSSFFSGELFF.

The V gene is TRBV2, the J gene TRBJ1-1; D might be TRBD1 (5 bases). The CDR3 loop spans 11 amino acids. Germline-derived CDR1 and CDR2 are SNHLY and FYNNEI. The V gene lost 3 bases and the J gene lost 10 bases, with 9 bases spanning the gap. The CDR3 sequence is CASSDWRGAFF. CDR3 DNA: TGTGCCAGCAGTGATTGGAGGGGAGCTTTCTTT.

The CDR3 DNA reads as TGTGCCAGCAGCTTACAAGCGAGCTCTGGAAACACCATATATTTT. Its translation is CASSLQASSGNTIYF. This sequence joins TRBV5-8 and TRBJ1-3; D remains unclear. The germline V gene encodes CDR1 SGHTS and CDR2 YDEGEE. Trimming pared 2 bases from V and 0 bases from J, leaving 9 bases between. The CDR3 extends over 15 amino acids.

The V call is TRBV27, the J call TRBJ2-5; 7 bases are a match to TRBD2. This CDR3 region has 18 residues. The ends lost 4 bases at V and 5 bases at J; junction bases unmatched: 19. CDR1 and CDR2 from the germline V gene are MNHEY and SMNVEV (reference sequence). CDR3 DNA sequence: TGTGCCAGCAGTTCGACATCGACCCCGAAGGGGCGGGGGGAGACCCAGTACTTC. Encoded protein: CASSSTSTPKGRGETQYF.

The chain links TRBV6-6 to TRBJ1-3; D possibly corresponds to TRBD1 (6 bases). Germline loops: CDR1 MNHNY, CDR2 SVGAGI (reference sequence). The CDR3 runs to 15 residues. Trimming pared 6 bases from V and 2 bases from J, leaving 14 bases between. CDR3 amino acids: CASSRSGQTGNTIYF. The CDR3 coding sequence is TGTGCCAGCAGCCGATCGGGACAAACTGGAAACACCATATATTTT.

The chain joins TRBV28 to TRBJ1-2; 7 positions match TRBD1. Trimming at V came to 3 bases and at J to 2 bases, leaving 6 bases not matched to a gene. The germline CDR1 and CDR2 sequences are MDHEN and SYDVKM. The CDR3 totals 15 residues. CDR3 sequence reads: CASSFPTGANYGYTF. In DNA form, the CDR3 reads TGTGCCAGCAGTTTCCCTACAGGGGCAAACTATGGCTACACCTTC.

V usage is TRBV5-1 and J usage is TRBJ2-2, with TRBD1 as a possible D gene (5 bases). The CDR3 has 15 amino acids. The germline V gene encodes CDR1 SGHRS and CDR2 YFSETQ. V was clipped by 0 bases and J by 0 bases, with 6 bases between them. The CDR3 here is CASSLAGTNTGELFF. The CDR3 nucleotides are TGCGCCAGCAGCTTGGCAGGGACGAACACCGGGGAGCTGTTTTTT.

This sequence joins TRBV20-1 and TRBJ1-5, with 10 nucleotides matching TRBD1. CDR1 and CDR2 from the germline V gene are DFQATT and SNEGSKA (reference sequence). The CDR3 runs 15 residues. After removal of 3 bases from V and 2 bases from J, the junction contained 4 bases not matched to a gene. CDR3 region: CSASLGTGGNQPQHF. The CDR3 DNA follows: TGCAGTGCTAGTCTCGGGACAGGGGGCAATCAGCCCCAGCATTTT.

V is TRBV3-1 (or the pseudogene TRBV3-2) and J is TRBJ1-3; D is uncertain. The V end lost 4 bases, the J end lost 8 bases, and 18 bases lay between the germline ends. This CDR3 is 15 amino acids long. CDR1 and CDR2 from the germline V gene are LGHDT and YNNKEL (reference sequence). The DNA for the CDR3 is TGTGCCAGCAGCCCCCCGAGGAGGCGTGCCGACACCATATATTTT. Translated: CASSPPRRRADTIYF.

The J gene is TRBJ2-1, the V gene TRBV19; 11 bases are shared with TRBD2. The V and J ends lost 2 bases and 4 bases, in that order; junction bases with no gene match: 10. This CDR3 comprises 18 residues. Germline V gives CDR1 LNHDA, CDR2 SQIVND (reference sequence). CDR3 nucleotide sequence: TGTGCCAGTAGTATAATCCCAGGGGCTAGCGGGGGGTACAATGAGCAGTTCTTC. Translation: CASSIIPGASGGYNEQFF.

CDR3 residues: CASSDQGNNQPQHF. CDR3 DNA sequence: TGTGCCAGCAGTGATCAGGGGAACAATCAGCCCCAGCATTTT. The chain links TRBV6-1 to TRBJ1-5; TRBD1 is a possible D gene (6 bases). The V end was cut by 3 bases, the J end by 3 bases, with 9 bases between. CDR1 and CDR2 (germline): MNHNS, SASEGT. This CDR3 contains 14 residues.

The V gene is TRBV12-5, the J gene TRBJ1-2; D may be TRBD1 (6 bases). Trimming removed 5 bases from V and 4 bases from J, with 11 bases in between. Germline loops: CDR1 LGHNT, CDR2 FRNRAP. This CDR3 is built from 13 residues. The DNA of the CDR3 is TGTGCTAGTGGTCACCAGGGGTCCTATGGCTACACCTTC. Its translation is CASGHQGSYGYTF.

This rearrangement joins TRBV2 to TRBJ1-2; possible D gene TRBD1, 5 bases. The CDR3 length is 13 residues. Germline CDR1 reads SNHLY; CDR2 reads FYNNEI. V lost 7 bases and J 8 bases, leaving 17 bases between the germline ends. The CDR3 here is CASTRAQGGGYTF. For the CDR3, the DNA is TGTGCCAGCACTCGGGCCCAGGGCGGCGGCTACACCTTC.

The chain carries TRBV7-2 and TRBJ2-1, with TRBD1 matching 10 bases. The CDR3 contains 15 residues. In germline, CDR1 is SGHTA, CDR2 FQGNSA. The V and J ends lost 4 bases and 9 bases, in that order; junction bases with no gene match: 9. CDR3 residues: CASSSGQGVSSEQFF. The CDR3 DNA reads as TGTGCCAGCAGCTCTGGACAGGGGGTAAGCAGTGAGCAGTTCTTC.

V is TRBV5-5 and J is TRBJ1-5; D is unclear. This CDR3 contains 14 residues. V shed 2 bases and J shed 3 bases, with 9 bases lying between them. Germline CDR1 is SGHKS and CDR2 is YYEKEE (reference sequence). Here the CDR3 DNA reads TGTGCCAGCAGCTTTTCAGATCTCAATCAGCCCCAGCATTTT. It translates to CASSFSDLNQPQHF.

The chain uses TRBV21-1 and TRBJ1-3; the DNA was not used to check the table's D call, TRBD1. TRBV21-1 is tagged as a pseudogene. This CDR3 is 17 amino acids long. The CDR3, as DNA: TGTGCCAGCAGCGCCCCGGGACAGGGCCGTCCTGGAAACACCATATATTTT. Protein product: CASSAPGQGRPGNTIYF.